These 12 T cell receptor beta chains originate from one sample sequenced in a study of OX40 agonist ivuxolimab in advanced cancers. TCRdb keeps only in-frame clones here, not all; method: immunoSEQ multiplex PCR. This table has about 80,000 clones, roughly 85% appearing once. The specimen was CD4+ or CD8+ T cells sorted from blood, collected in a trial of the OX40 agonist ivuxolimab. Receptors originate from an adult with an advanced solid tumor such as melanoma, head and neck, liver or kidney cancer.

The chain recombines TRBV28 with TRBJ2-2; 14 nucleotides match TRBD2. V was clipped by 5 bases and J by 7 bases; unmatched bases: 12. CDR3 length equals 18 residues. Looked up from germline, CDR1 is MDHEN and CDR2 is SYDVKM. Here the CDR3 reads CASSLTRGLAGANGELFF. Written as DNA, the CDR3 is TGTGCCAGCAGTCTTACCCGGGGACTAGCGGGGGCGAACGGGGAGCTGTTTTTT.

This clone was detected a few times. The CDR3 nucleotides are TGTGCCAGCAGTTTATCTTTTGAAGCTTTCTTT. This translates into CASSLSFEAFF. The chain employs TRBV28 and TRBJ1-1; D gene ambiguous. V lost 1 base and J 7 bases, leaving 4 bases between the germline ends. The germline V gene encodes CDR1 MDHEN and CDR2 SYDVKM. There are 11 residues in the CDR3.

The chain is built from TRBV5-6 and TRBJ2-3, with TRBD2 identical over 15 bases. With V trimmed by 3 bases and J by 5 bases, 4 bases remained unmatched. The CDR3 length is 16 residues. Germline CDR1 reads SGHDT; CDR2 reads YYEEEE. CDR3 sequence reads: CASSSMGLAGGDTQYF. CDR3 in DNA: TGTGCCAGCAGCTCGATGGGACTAGCGGGAGGAGATACGCAGTATTTT.

Relative to its sample, this clone is medium-sized. The gene calls are TRBV19 and TRBJ2-5; tentatively, D is TRBD1 (5 bases). V was pared by 5 bases and J by 2 bases, with 12 bases between. CDR3 length: 14 amino acids. Germline V gives CDR1 LNHDA, CDR2 SQIVND (reference sequence). For the CDR3, the DNA is TGTGCCAGTAGTCTAGGACAATGGCAAGAGACCCAGTACTTC. This sequence encodes CASSLGQWQETQYF.

Concerning this clone itself: The junction differs from germline at one of its ends, possibly a read error. Other DNA sequences in the same sample also yield this CDR3. This chain uses TRBV19 with TRBJ2-7; 9 bases fit TRBD1. Germline V gene lookup returns CDR1 LNHDA and CDR2 SQIVND (reference sequence). The CDR3 consists of 14 residues. The DNA of the CDR3 is TGTGCCAGTAGTAGGACAGGGGATCATTACGAGCAGTACTTT. It specifies CASSRTGDHYEQYF.

The chain has TRBV7-7 and TRBJ2-1; D possibly uses TRBD1 or TRBD2 (5 bases each). Looked up from germline, CDR1 is SSHAT and CDR2 is FNYEAQ (reference sequence). The CDR3 spans 16 residues. Trimming stripped 5 bases from V and 7 bases from J, with 21 bases between. In nucleotides, the CDR3 is TGTGCCAGCAGCCACCCCGAGGGACCAAACGGGAATGAGCAGTTCTTC. Amino acids: CASSHPEGPNGNEQFF.

V usage is TRBV9 and J usage is TRBJ2-3; unclear D gene. Germline lookup yields CDR1 SGDLS and CDR2 YYNGEE. The CDR3 extends over 15 amino acids. Trimming took off 4 bases at V and 1 base at J, with 13 bases between the two ends. CDR3 amino acids: CASSPQQRRTDTQYF. Here the CDR3 DNA reads TGTGCCAGCAGCCCCCAACAGCGCCGCACAGATACGCAGTATTTT.

This clone was seen a handful of times. The chain couples TRBV27 to TRBJ2-7; the D gene is possibly TRBD1 (5 bases). Trimming removed 1 base at V and 0 bases at J, with 19 bases between. Germline lookup yields CDR1 MNHEY and CDR2 SMNVEV (reference sequence). The CDR3 is made up of 18 amino acids. CDR3 bases: TGTGCCAGCAGTTTATTTCCACCCAGGGCCATGAGCTCCTACGAGCAGTACTTC. It specifies CASSLFPPRAMSSYEQYF.

This chain joins TRBV18 and TRBJ2-2; unclear D gene. The CDR3 covers 13 residues. With 5 bases removed from V and 5 bases from J, the gap between germline ends came to 9 bases. CDR1 and CDR2 (germline): KGHSH, LQKENI. CDR3 sequence (DNA): TGTGCCAGCTCAGAATTAGGAACCGGGGAGCTGTTTTTT. Its translation: CASSELGTGELFF.

This clone has more than one count but fewer than ten. The J gene is TRBJ2-7, the V gene TRBV7-6, with 11 bases aligning to TRBD2. Germline trimming cut 6 bases from V and 1 base from J; bases unmatched to any gene: 5. CDR1 SGHVS and CDR2 FNYEAQ come from the germline V gene. This CDR3 comprises 15 residues. CDR3 DNA: TGTGCCAGCAGTCATACTAGCGGGGGATCCTACGAGCAGTACTTC. Its protein product is CASSHTSGGSYEQYF.

The chain employs TRBV27 and TRBJ2-3; D possibly uses TRBD1 or TRBD2 (5 bases each). The germline CDR1 and CDR2 sequences are MNHEY and SMNVEV (reference sequence). Trimming took off 8 bases at V and 3 bases at J, with 18 bases between the two ends. The CDR3 runs 15 residues. CDR3 sequence reads: CASSRDPISTDTQYF. CDR3 bases: TGTGCCAGCTCCCGGGACCCTATTAGTACAGATACGCAGTATTTT.

V is TRBV7-2 and J is TRBJ2-7; 8 bases match TRBD2. Trimming removed 1 base from V and 0 bases from J; junction bases left unmatched: 8. The CDR3 contains 17 residues. CDR1 and CDR2 (germline): SGHTA, FQGNSA. CDR3 sequence reads: CASSLGAASGYSYEQYF. Written as DNA, the CDR3 is TGTGCCAGCAGCTTAGGGGCGGCTAGCGGGTACTCCTACGAGCAGTACTTC.